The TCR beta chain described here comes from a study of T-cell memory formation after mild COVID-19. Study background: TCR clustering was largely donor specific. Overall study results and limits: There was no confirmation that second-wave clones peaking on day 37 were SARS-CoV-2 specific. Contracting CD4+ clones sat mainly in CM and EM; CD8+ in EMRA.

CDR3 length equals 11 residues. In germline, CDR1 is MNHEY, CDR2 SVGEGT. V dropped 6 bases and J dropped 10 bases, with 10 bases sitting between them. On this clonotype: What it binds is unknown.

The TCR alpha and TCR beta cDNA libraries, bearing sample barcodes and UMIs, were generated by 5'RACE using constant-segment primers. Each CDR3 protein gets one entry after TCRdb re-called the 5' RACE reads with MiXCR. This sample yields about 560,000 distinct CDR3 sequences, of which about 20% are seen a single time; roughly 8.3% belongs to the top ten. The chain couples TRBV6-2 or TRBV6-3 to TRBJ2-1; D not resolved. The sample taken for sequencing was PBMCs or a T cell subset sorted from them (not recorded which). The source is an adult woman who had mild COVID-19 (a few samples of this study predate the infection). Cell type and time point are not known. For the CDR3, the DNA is TGTGCCAGCAGATATGACTTGGAGCAGTTCTTC. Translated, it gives CASRYDLEQFF.